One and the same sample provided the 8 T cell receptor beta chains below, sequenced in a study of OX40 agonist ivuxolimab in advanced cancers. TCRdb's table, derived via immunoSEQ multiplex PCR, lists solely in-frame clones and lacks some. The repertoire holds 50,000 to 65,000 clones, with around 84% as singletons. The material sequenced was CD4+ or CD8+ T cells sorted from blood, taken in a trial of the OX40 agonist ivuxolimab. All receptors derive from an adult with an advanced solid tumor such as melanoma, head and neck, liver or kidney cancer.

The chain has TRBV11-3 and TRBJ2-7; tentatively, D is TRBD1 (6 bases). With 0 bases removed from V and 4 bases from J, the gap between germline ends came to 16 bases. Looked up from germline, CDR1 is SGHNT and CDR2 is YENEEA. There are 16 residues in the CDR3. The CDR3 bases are TGTGCCAGCAGCTTAGATCAAGTAGGGGGTGCGTACGAGCAGTACTTC. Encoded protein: CASSLDQVGGAYEQYF.

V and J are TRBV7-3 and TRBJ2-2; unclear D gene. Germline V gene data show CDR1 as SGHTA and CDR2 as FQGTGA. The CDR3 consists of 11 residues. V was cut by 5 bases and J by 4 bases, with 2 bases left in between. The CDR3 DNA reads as TGTGCCAGCAGCAGCACCGGGGAGCTGTTTTTT. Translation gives CASSSTGELFF. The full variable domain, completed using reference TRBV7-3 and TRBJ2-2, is GAGVSQTPSNKVTEKGKYVELRCDPISGHTALYWYRQSLGQGPEFLIYFQGTGAADDSGLPNDRFFAVRPEGSVSTLKIQRTERGDSAVYLCASSSTGELFFGEGSRLTVL.

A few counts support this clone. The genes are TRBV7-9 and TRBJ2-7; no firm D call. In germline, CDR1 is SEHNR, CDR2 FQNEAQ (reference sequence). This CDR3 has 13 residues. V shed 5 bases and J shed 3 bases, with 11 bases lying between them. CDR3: CASSPMGSYEQYF. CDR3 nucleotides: TGTGCCAGCAGCCCCATGGGCAGCTACGAGCAGTACTTC.

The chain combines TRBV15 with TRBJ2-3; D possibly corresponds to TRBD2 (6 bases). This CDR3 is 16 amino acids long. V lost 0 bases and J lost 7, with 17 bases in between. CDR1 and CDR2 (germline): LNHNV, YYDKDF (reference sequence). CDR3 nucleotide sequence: TGTGCCACCAGCAGAGATAGGTGGCAGGGAGGAAATACGCAGTATTTT. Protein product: CATSRDRWQGGNTQYF.

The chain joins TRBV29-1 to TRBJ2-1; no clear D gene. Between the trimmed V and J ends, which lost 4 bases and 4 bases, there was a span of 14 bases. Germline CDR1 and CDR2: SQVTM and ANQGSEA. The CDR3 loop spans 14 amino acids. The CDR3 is CSVAGQAAYNEQFF. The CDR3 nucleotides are TGCAGCGTTGCTGGTCAGGCTGCATACAATGAGCAGTTCTTC.

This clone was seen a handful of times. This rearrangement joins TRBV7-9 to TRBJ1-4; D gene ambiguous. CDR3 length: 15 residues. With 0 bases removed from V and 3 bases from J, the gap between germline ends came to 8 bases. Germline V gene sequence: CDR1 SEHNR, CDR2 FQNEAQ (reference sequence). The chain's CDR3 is CASSLAGRANEKLFF. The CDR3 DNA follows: TGTGCCAGCAGCTTAGCCGGGAGGGCTAATGAAAAACTGTTTTTT.

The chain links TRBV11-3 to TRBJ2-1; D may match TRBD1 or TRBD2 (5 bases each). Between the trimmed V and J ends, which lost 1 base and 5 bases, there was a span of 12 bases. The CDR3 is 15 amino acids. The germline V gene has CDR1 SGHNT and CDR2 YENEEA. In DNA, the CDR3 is TGTGCCAGCAGCTTAGTTAGTGGGGACCACAATGAGCAGTTCTTC. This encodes CASSLVSGDHNEQFF.

The CDR3 DNA reads as TGTGCCAGCAGCCGTTCTTATGGGGGGACTAGCGTCACAGATACGCAGTATTTT. This gives the protein CASSRSYGGTSVTDTQYF. The rearrangement joins TRBV7-9 to TRBJ2-3, with 10 bases aligning to TRBD2. J gave up 2 bases and V 5 bases, and 13 bases lay outside the gene matches. Germline CDR1 and CDR2: SEHNR and FQNEAQ (reference sequence). The CDR3 totals 18 residues.